This T cell receptor beta chain was sequenced for a study of blood T cell repertoires in COVID-19. In the study overall: The analysed material was cDNA or gDNA that came from T cells, B-cell-depleted T cells, or PBMCs.

In the original analysis: Cell counts per sample came from amplifying reference gene primers. Generated by immunoSEQ multiplex PCR, the TCRdb table keeps only in-frame clones and is missing some. V, J and clone size are taken as reported in that table, and D and trimming were inferred from the DNA itself. The sample comprises 250,000 or so clones, approximately 80% of which are singletons, and over 5.5% rests with the top ten. This clone was observed a single time. This CDR3 is 18 amino acids long. V lost 1 base and J lost 7; bases outside the gene matches: 18. Looked up from germline, CDR1 is SEHNR and CDR2 is FQNEAQ (reference sequence).

The sequenced sample was peripheral blood. This TCR derives from a woman aged 60-75 years with active or convalescent COVID-19. The rearrangement joins TRBV7-9 to TRBJ1-2; TRBD1 aligns across 7 bases. This CDR3 reads CASSLGGAAGGQRSGYTF. Here the CDR3 DNA reads TGTGCCAGCAGCTTAGGAGGGGCGGCAGGGGGGCAACGGAGTGGCTACACCTTC.